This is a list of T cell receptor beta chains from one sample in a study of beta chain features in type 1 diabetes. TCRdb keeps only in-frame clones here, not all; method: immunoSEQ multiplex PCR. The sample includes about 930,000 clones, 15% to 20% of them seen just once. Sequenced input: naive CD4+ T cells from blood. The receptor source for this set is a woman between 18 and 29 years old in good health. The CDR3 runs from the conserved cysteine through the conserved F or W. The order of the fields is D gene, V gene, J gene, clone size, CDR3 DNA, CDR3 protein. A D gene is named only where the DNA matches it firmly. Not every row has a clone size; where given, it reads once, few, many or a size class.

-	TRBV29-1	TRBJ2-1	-	TGCAGCGTCCCCGGGCCCGAGGGTTACAATGAGCAGTTCTTC	CSVPGPEGYNEQFF
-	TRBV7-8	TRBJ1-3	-	TGTGCCAGCAGCTTATCCCGGGTTCTACTGTCGACTGGAAACACCATATATTTT	CASSLSRVLLSTGNTIYF
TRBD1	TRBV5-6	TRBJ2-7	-	TGTGCCAGCAGCCGACTTACAAGACAGGGGGCCGGCGAGCAGTACTTC	CASSRLTRQGAGEQYF
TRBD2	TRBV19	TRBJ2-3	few	TGTGCCAGTAGTACTGAGTCTCACCTAGCGGGAGTGGCAGATACGCAGTATTTT	CASSTESHLAGVADTQYF
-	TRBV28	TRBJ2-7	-	TGTGCCAGCAGTTCCCCTTGGTACGAGCAGTACTTC	CASSSPWYEQYF
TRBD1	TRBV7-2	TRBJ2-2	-	TGTGCCAGCAGCAAACAGGGGTTAAGCACCGGGGAGCTGTTTTTT	CASSKQGLSTGELFF
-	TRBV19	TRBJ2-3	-	TGTGCCAGTAGCACACAGGGAATATTCACAGATACGCAGTATTTT	CASSTQGIFTDTQYF
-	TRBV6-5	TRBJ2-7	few	TGTGCCAGCAGTTACTCGTCTAGACAGTTTCCCTACGAGCAGTACTTC	CASSYSSRQFPYEQYF
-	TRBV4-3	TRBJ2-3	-	TGCGCCAGTAGCGAAAGATCCGCAGGGATTCGTGCAGATACGCAGTATTTT	CASSERSAGIRADTQYF
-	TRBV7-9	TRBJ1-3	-	TGTGCCAGCAGCTTAGATTCTGGGAGCAACACCATATATTTT	CASSLDSGSNTIYF
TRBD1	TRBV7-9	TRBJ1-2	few	TGTGCCAGCAGCATCCCGGGACAGACTGGCTACACCTTC	CASSIPGQTGYTF
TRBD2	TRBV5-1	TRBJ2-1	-	TGCGCCAGCAGCTTGGCTAGCGGAGAAAGCAATGAGCAGTTCTTC	CASSLASGESNEQFF
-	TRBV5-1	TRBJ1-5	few	TGCGCCAGCAGCTTGTCCGACAGTAGCAATCAGCCCCAGCATTTT	CASSLSDSSNQPQHF